This T cell receptor beta chain was documented in a study of cytomegalovirus exposure and HLA in healthy donors. The PCR used 60 Vbeta and 13 Jbeta primers. Sequenced by immunoSEQ multiplex PCR; TCRdb stores in-frame clones only, minus some. The data show about 96,000 clones, approximately 74% seen once. With regard to this clone: Its cognate antigen is unknown. At one end the junction does not follow the germline gene, possibly because of a read error.

Whole-study findings and limits: The study reported that TCR beta sequences accurately predicted HLA-A and HLA-B alleles in most subjects.

The sequence was obtained from a female donor in good health and CMV-seropositive. Sequenced sample: PBMCs.

CDR3 sequence: CATSRVARPMSF. As DNA, the CDR3 is TGTGCCACCAGCAGGGTCGCCAGGCCTATGTCCTTC. This rearrangement joins TRBV15 to TRBJ2-7; D gene unclear. CDR3 length: 12 residues. Germline assignment: CDR1 LNHNV and CDR2 YYDKDF (reference sequence).